A single sample gave rise to the 2 T cell receptor beta chains below, sequenced in a study of T cells in Graves' hyperthyroidism and ophthalmopathy. Amplified TCR beta CDR3 regions derived from RNA transcripts. With the HTBI primer set, the TCR CDR3 went through a first round of RT-PCR. From the multiplex PCR reads, TCRdb called clonotypes with MiXCR, one entry per CDR3 protein. This sample carries about 610,000 distinct CDR3 sequences, about a sixth of them seen once, and the ten largest clones take less than 3.5%. The sample comprised blood. Every receptor here comes from a woman in her forties with Graves' ophthalmopathy.

Ten or more counts support this clonotype. The J gene is TRBJ2-3, the V gene TRBV2; 13 nucleotides align to TRBD2. From germline, CDR1 is SNHLY and CDR2 FYNNEI. The V gene end was trimmed by 8 bases and the J gene end by 5 bases; junction bases not matched to a gene: 4. The CDR3 totals 14 residues. The CDR3 spells CASGGTSGIDTQYF. The CDR3 region has the DNA TGTGCCAGCGGCGGGACTAGCGGGATAGATACGCAGTATTTT.

This clonotype was counted a few times. The V call is TRBV4-1, the J call TRBJ1-2; no firm D call. Germline assignment: CDR1 MGHRA and CDR2 YSYEKL. V was pared by 1 base and J by 6 bases, with 12 bases between. This CDR3 comprises 14 residues. The CDR3 reads CASSQGRDENGYTF. DNA of the CDR3: TGCGCCAGCAGCCAAGGGAGGGATGAGAATGGCTACACCTTC.